This T cell receptor (beta chain) is from a study of tumor-infiltrating lymphocytes in primary liver carcinoma. Across the whole study: Donors had hepatocellular carcinoma or combined HCC and intrahepatic cholangiocarcinoma.

There are 15 residues in the CDR3. Trimming removed 6 bases from V and 6 bases from J; junction bases left unmatched: 10. Germline DNA was extracted too, while blood RNA derived from unsorted whole blood. TCR beta cDNA came from around 500 ng total RNA, primed with a constant-region primer. Each TCR beta library was derived from three nested multiplex PCR rounds that employed slightly modified ARM-PCR. The two initial PCR rounds, roughly 9 cycles each, used TRBV1-TRBV30 forward and C-beta reverse primers. Each CDR3 protein gets one entry after TCRdb re-called the multiplex PCR reads with MiXCR. Of a few hundred thousand distinct CDR3 sequences in the sample, more than 55% were seen once.

Sequencing was carried out using peripheral blood. V and J are TRBV12-3 or TRBV12-4 and TRBJ2-2; 7 bases are shared with TRBD2. The sequence came from a woman in her 30s with primary liver carcinoma and hepatitis B virus infection. The CDR3 here is CASRHGTNRAGELFF. The DNA for the CDR3 is TGTGCCAGCAGACATGGGACTAACCGAGCCGGGGAGCTGTTTTTT.